This TCR beta chain was sequenced during a study of blood T cell repertoires in COVID-19. Whole-study context: From T cells, B-cell-depleted T cells, or PBMCs came the material, which was cDNA or gDNA.

TCRdb's copy holds only in-frame clones and misses some; the assay was immunoSEQ multiplex PCR. Of fewer than 95,000 clones in the sample, 80% to 90% were seen once. Germline V gives CDR1 SGHDT, CDR2 YYEEEE. Deletions cut 3 bases from V and 4 bases from J, with 4 bases between. This CDR3 has 12 residues. The sample was peripheral blood. The TCR sequence derives from a man in his forties or fifties with acute or convalescent COVID-19. The rearrangement uses TRBV5-6 and TRBJ2-2, with unresolved D. CDR3 sequence: CASSSVTGELFF. The CDR3, as DNA: TGTGCCAGCAGCTCGGTCACCGGGGAGCTGTTTTTT.